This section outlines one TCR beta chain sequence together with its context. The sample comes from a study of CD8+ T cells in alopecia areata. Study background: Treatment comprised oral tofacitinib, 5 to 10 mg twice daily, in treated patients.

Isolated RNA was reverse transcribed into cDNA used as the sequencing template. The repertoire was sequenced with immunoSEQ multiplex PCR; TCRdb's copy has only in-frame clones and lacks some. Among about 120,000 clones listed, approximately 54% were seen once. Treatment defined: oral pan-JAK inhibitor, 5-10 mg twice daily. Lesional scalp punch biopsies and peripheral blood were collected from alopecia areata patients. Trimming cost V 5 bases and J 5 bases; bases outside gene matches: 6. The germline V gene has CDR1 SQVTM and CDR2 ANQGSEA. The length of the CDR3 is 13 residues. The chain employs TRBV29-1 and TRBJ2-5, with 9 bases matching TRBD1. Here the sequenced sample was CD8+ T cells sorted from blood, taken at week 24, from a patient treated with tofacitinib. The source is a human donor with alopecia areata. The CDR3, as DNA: TGCAGCGTTCCACAGGGGGCAGTGGAGACCCAGTACTTC. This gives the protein CSVPQGAVETQYF.